Below, 7 T cell receptor beta chains from the same sample are listed, as sequenced in a study of shared T cell receptors in the human thymus. Profiling relied on immunoSEQ multiplex PCR, and the TCRdb table lists in-frame clones only, not all of them. The sample lists over 450,000 clones, roughly 74% occurring once. The same data also went into a second study, on human thymus T cells.

The sequencing input was thymocytes. These receptors originate from a boy under three years old with a congenital heart defect.

V is TRBV27 and J is TRBJ2-3; TRBD2 matches at 8 bases. The CDR3 covers 13 residues. J gave up 1 base and V 7 bases, and 1 base lay outside the gene matches. Germline CDR1 and CDR2: MNHEY and SMNVEV (reference sequence). For the CDR3, the DNA is TGTGCCAGCAAGACTAGCGGCACAGATACGCAGTATTTT. Translation: CASKTSGTDTQYF.

The chain has TRBV12-5 and TRBJ2-1; 8 positions agree with TRBD2. The CDR3 spans 17 residues. V shed 1 base, J shed 14 bases, and the junction held 19 bases outside the gene matches. The germline gives CDR1 LGHNT, CDR2 FRNRAP. The CDR3 sequence: CASGLDAPLSGGAGEFF. In nucleotides, the CDR3 is TGTGCTAGTGGTTTGGACGCCCCGTTGAGCGGGGGAGCCGGGGAGTTCTTC.

This clone occurred once. CDR3 in amino acids: CASSQTSGEQFF. CDR3 nucleotide sequence: TGTGCCAGCAGCCAAACTAGCGGTGAGCAGTTCTTC. This chain joins TRBV6-5 and TRBJ2-1; TRBD2 agrees at 8 bases. Germline V lookup: CDR1 MNHEY, CDR2 SVGAGI. The trim removed 6 bases at V and 9 bases at J, leaving 4 bases unmatched. The CDR3 extends over 12 amino acids.

The chain recombines TRBV28 with TRBJ1-5, with 9 positions matching TRBD1. The CDR3 runs to 19 residues. CDR1 is MDHEN, CDR2 SYDVKM, per germline. Germline trimming cut 5 bases from V and 0 bases from J; bases unmatched to any gene: 14. The CDR3 is CASSPRTGVGATSNQPQHF. In DNA, the CDR3 is TGTGCCAGCAGTCCACGGACAGGGGTTGGGGCCACTAGCAATCAGCCCCAGCATTTT.

The chain has TRBV10-3 and TRBJ2-7, with 9 bases aligning to TRBD1. The germline gives CDR1 ENHRY, CDR2 SYGVKD. The CDR3 spans 18 residues. V dropped 0 bases and J dropped 2; count of bases not matched to a gene: 11. CDR3 residues: CAISESDGTGRKTYEQYF. In nucleotides, the CDR3 is TGTGCCATCAGTGAGTCGGATGGGACAGGGCGTAAGACCTACGAGCAGTACTTC.

The table lists this clone with a count of one. The rearrangement links TRBV15 to TRBJ2-3, with 14 bases identical to TRBD2. V gave up 0 bases and J gave up 6 bases; unmatched junction bases: 17. The CDR3 is 21 residues long. The germline V gene encodes CDR1 LNHNV and CDR2 YYDKDF (reference sequence). CDR3 sequence (DNA): TGTGCCACCAGCAGAGATCTTACCAGGACTAGCGGGAGGCCCATGGGGGATACGCAGTATTTT. This gives the protein CATSRDLTRTSGRPMGDTQYF.

The chain carries TRBV7-2 and TRBJ2-7; weak D call: TRBD2 (5 bases). CDR3 length: 15 amino acids. CDR1 is SGHTA, CDR2 FQGNSA, per germline. Trimming removed 4 bases from V and 3 bases from J, with 16 bases in between. In nucleotides, the CDR3 is TGTGCCAGCAGCTGGTGGGGAGCGGTGCGCTACGAGCAGTACTTC. Translation: CASSWWGAVRYEQYF.